Listed here is a single T cell receptor (beta chain). Clones were sequenced by immunoSEQ multiplex PCR, and TCRdb holds only the in-frame ones, with some missing. The profile shows some 120,000 clones, about 86% of them singletons. These data are taken from a study of blood T cell repertoires in COVID-19. Study details: COVID-19 samples collected from the United States, Italy and Spain covered acute and convalescent phases. The analysed material was cDNA or gDNA that came from T cells, B-cell-depleted T cells, or PBMCs.

The CDR3 contains 15 residues. Germline V gene data show CDR1 as MNHEY and CDR2 as SVGAGI. The junction had 6 bases not matched to a gene; V was cut back by 6 bases and J by 1 base. The specimen sequenced was peripheral blood. The receptor was isolated from a woman aged 45-60 years with acute or convalescent COVID-19. The chain uses TRBV6-5 and TRBJ1-1; 9 bases line up with TRBD1. CDR3 DNA sequence: TGTGCCAGCAGGATACAGGGGGCTGAGAACACTGAAGCTTTCTTT. Translation gives CASRIQGAENTEAFF.